Following are 28 T cell receptor beta chains from one sample sequenced in a study of cytomegalovirus exposure and HLA in healthy donors (dated by TCRdb to about 2017). Libraries were constructed by the immunoSEQ multiplex PCR assay. For the multiplex PCR, a mixture combining 60 forward primers for TCR Vbeta segments and 13 reverse primers for TCR Jbeta segments was used. What TCRdb holds here is the immuneACCESS table cut down to in-frame rearrangements. Part of the clones is not present; checked against another copy, under half of the missing clones reflect an unresolved V gene, and the others are unexplained. The sample table shows under 200,000 clones, and more than 70% are seen once. The top ten clonotypes cover 0.35% to 0.4% of the sample. The sequenced sample was PBMCs. The origin of the receptors is a boy between 2 and 15 years old in good health and CMV-seronegative.

The rearrangement joins TRBV25-1 to TRBJ2-5; tentatively, D is TRBD1 (7 bases). CDR3 size: 12 residues. The ends were cut back, 1 base at V and 11 bases at J, with 11 bases in the middle. Germline CDR1 is MGHDK and CDR2 is SYGVNS. In DNA form, the CDR3 reads TGTGCCAGCAGTGAATGGAGGGGGCGACAGTACTTC. Its translation is CASSEWRGRQYF.

V gene TRBV19 combines with J gene TRBJ2-7; 8 positions agree with TRBD1. V dropped 3 bases and J dropped 5; count of bases not matched to a gene: 9. Per the germline V gene, CDR1 is LNHDA and CDR2 is SQIVND (reference sequence). The CDR3 has 15 residues. This CDR3 reads CASSMTGVFSDEQYF. DNA for the CDR3: TGTGCCAGTAGTATGACAGGGGTTTTCAGCGACGAGCAGTACTTC. The full variable domain, in which reference TRBV19 and TRBJ2-7 provide the parts outside the CDR3, is DGGITQSPKYLFRKEGQNVTLSCEQNLNHDAMYWYRQDPGQGLRLIYYSQIVNDFQKGDIAEGYSVSREKKESFPLTVTSAQKNPTAFYLCASSMTGVFSDEQYFGPGTRLTVT.

This chain joins TRBV18 and TRBJ2-2; TRBD1 matches at 7 bases. The J call may be wrong; the DNA end is better matched by TRBJ1-3. This CDR3 has 14 amino acids. The germline CDR1 and CDR2 sequences are KGHSH and LQKENI. The CDR3 spells CASSVRQGLDTIYF. CDR3 sequence (DNA): TGTGCCAGCTCAGTCCGACAGGGCTTAGACACCATATATTTT.

Of note for this clone: The junction shows a germline mismatch at one end, possibly a read error. The genes are TRBV19 and TRBJ1-1; D is uncertain. Germline CDR1 LNHDA, CDR2 SQIVND (reference sequence). The CDR3 extends over 15 amino acids. CDR3 sequence (DNA): TGTGCCAGTAGACGATCGTGGCAGGCTAACACTGGAGCTTTCTTT. It codes for CASRRSWQANTGAFF.

The gene calls are TRBV2 and TRBJ2-7, with D perhaps TRBD2 (6 bases). Germline assignment: CDR1 SNHLY and CDR2 FYNNEI. The CDR3 runs 14 residues. The V end lost 3 bases, the J end lost 6 bases, and 15 bases lay between the germline ends. CDR3 residues: CASSDVAAQPEQYF. CDR3 nucleotides: TGTGCCAGCAGTGATGTAGCGGCACAACCCGAGCAGTACTTC.

The V call is TRBV28, the J call TRBJ1-5; tentative D call: TRBD1 (5 bases). V was trimmed by 5 bases and J by 2 bases, leaving 16 bases between them. This CDR3 has 16 amino acids. Germline lookup yields CDR1 MDHEN and CDR2 SYDVKM. CDR3 residues: CASSPWDFSGNQPQHF. The CDR3 nucleotides are TGTGCCAGCAGTCCCTGGGACTTTAGCGGCAATCAGCCCCAGCATTTT.

The chain combines TRBV7-6 with TRBJ2-7; 8 bases agree with TRBD1. Germline CDR1 SGHVS, CDR2 FNYEAQ. V lost 5 bases, J lost 1 base, and 4 bases stayed unmatched. The CDR3 length is 14 residues. The CDR3 DNA follows: TGTGCCAGCAGCGGCAGGGGGCCATCCTACGAGCAGTACTTC. Translating it yields CASSGRGPSYEQYF.

J is TRBJ2-2 and V is TRBV30; TRBD2 agrees at 11 bases. The CDR3 runs 15 residues. From germline, CDR1 is GTSNPN and CDR2 SVGIG (reference sequence). The trim removed 3 bases at V and 5 bases at J, leaving 5 bases unmatched. The CDR3 sequence: CAWRSLAGVTGELFF. DNA of the CDR3: TGTGCCTGGAGATCACTAGCGGGGGTGACCGGGGAGCTGTTTTTT.

There are a few counts of this clone. V gene TRBV25-1 combines with J gene TRBJ2-3, with a tentative D call TRBD2 (6 bases). The germline V gene encodes CDR1 MGHDK and CDR2 SYGVNS. The CDR3 runs to 16 residues. V lost 6 bases and J lost 1, with 17 bases in between. Written as DNA, the CDR3 is TGTGCCAGCAGCGATACTGGGGGGAGAGGCACAGATACGCAGTATTTT. It codes for CASSDTGGRGTDTQYF.

The chain employs TRBV7-9 and TRBJ2-5, with a weak D call TRBD2 (5 bases). Germline CDR1 SEHNR, CDR2 FQNEAQ (reference sequence). The CDR3 spans 13 residues. V lost 4 bases and J 5 bases, leaving 11 bases between the germline ends. In DNA form, the CDR3 reads TGTGCCAGCAGCTCGGGGATTTTGGAGACCCAGTACTTC. Its protein is CASSSGILETQYF.

The V gene is TRBV7-2, the J gene TRBJ2-4, with TRBD2 matching over 7 bases. The V gene end was trimmed by 4 bases and the J gene end by 6 bases; junction bases not matched to a gene: 3. CDR1 is SGHTA and CDR2 is FQGNSA in the germline V gene. The CDR3 covers 13 residues. The CDR3 DNA reads TGTGCCAGCAGCTCCTCTAGCGGAAACATTCAGTACTTC. Protein: CASSSSSGNIQYF. Together with reference TRBV7-2 and TRBJ2-4, the CDR3 gives the full variable domain: GAGVSQSPSNKVTEKGKDVELRCDPISGHTALYWYRQSLGQGLEFLIYFQGNSAPDKSGLPSDRFSAERTGGSVSTLTIQRTQQEDSAVYLCASSSSSGNIQYFGAGTRLSVL.

This rearrangement joins TRBV6-1 to TRBJ2-5; tentatively, D is TRBD2 (6 bases). The V gene's germline CDR1 is MNHNS and CDR2 SASEGT. V gave up 1 base and J gave up 5 bases, with 17 bases separating them. CDR3 length equals 16 residues. DNA of the CDR3: TGTGCCAGCAGTGAAGGCTCTGGGTCAGGGAGGGAGACCCAGTACTTC. As protein: CASSEGSGSGRETQYF.

This chain connects TRBV9 to TRBJ2-1; TRBD2 matches at 11 bases. The CDR3 spans 16 residues. Germline lookup yields CDR1 SGDLS and CDR2 YYNGEE. V trimming: 3 bases; J trimming: 3 bases; junction bases outside the gene matches: 5. CDR3 loop: CASSDLAGGGYNEQFF. In nucleotides, the CDR3 is TGTGCCAGCAGCGATCTAGCGGGAGGTGGCTACAATGAGCAGTTCTTC.

The rearrangement joins TRBV5-1 to TRBJ1-1; tentatively, D is TRBD1 (6 bases). Germline CDR1 and CDR2: SGHRS and YFSETQ. The CDR3 loop spans 15 amino acids. Trimming took 4 bases from V and 2 from J, leaving 15 bases between them. In DNA form, the CDR3 reads TGCGCCAGCAGCCTGCTACAGGGAACAAACACTGAAGCTTTCTTT. Its protein is CASSLLQGTNTEAFF.

This clone has only one observation. The rearrangement joins TRBV6-5 to TRBJ2-5; tentative D call: TRBD2 (6 bases). The CDR3 runs 14 residues. V gave up 6 bases and J gave up 2 bases, with 13 bases separating them. CDR1 and CDR2 from the germline V gene are MNHEY and SVGAGI. This CDR3 reads CASRGTRKQETQYF. CDR3 coding DNA: TGTGCCAGCAGGGGGACTCGCAAACAAGAGACCCAGTACTTC.

The chain combines TRBV28 with TRBJ1-2, with D unresolved. V was pared by 5 bases and J by 8 bases, with 21 bases between. There are 15 residues in the CDR3. Germline V lookup: CDR1 MDHEN, CDR2 SYDVKM. For the CDR3, the DNA is TGTGCCAGCAGTCCCCGTCTTCAGGATGCCCTGGGCTACACCTTC. Protein sequence: CASSPRLQDALGYTF.

This chain connects TRBV2 to TRBJ1-5; the D is unclear. The CDR3 loop spans 14 amino acids. Germline lookup yields CDR1 SNHLY and CDR2 FYNNEI. Trimming took off 6 bases at V and 7 bases at J, with 16 bases between the two ends. CDR3 protein: CASRDYSERQPQHF. The CDR3 DNA sequence: TGTGCCAGCAGAGACTATAGCGAGAGGCAGCCCCAGCATTTT. Variable domain in full (rest from reference TRBV2 and TRBJ1-5): EPEVTQTPSHQVTQMGQEVILRCVPISNHLYFYWYRQILGQKVEFLVSFYNNEISEKSEIFDDQFSVERPDGSNFTLKIRSTKLEDSAMYFCASRDYSERQPQHFGDGTRLSIL.

This chain links TRBV15 with TRBJ1-5; D might be TRBD1 (6 bases). Trimming left V 0 bases short and J 3 bases short, with 15 bases between. This CDR3 has 17 residues. In germline, CDR1 is LNHNV, CDR2 YYDKDF (reference sequence). The CDR3 reads CATSRDKAGAPNQPQHF. Written as DNA, the CDR3 is TGTGCCACCAGCAGAGATAAGGCAGGGGCTCCCAATCAGCCCCAGCATTTT. The variable domain in full, completed from reference TRBV15 and TRBJ1-5, reads DAMVIQNPRYQVTQFGKPVTLSCSQTLNHNVMYWYQQKSSQAPKLLFHYYDKDFNNEADTPDNFQSRRPNTSFCFLDIRSPGLGDTAMYLCATSRDKAGAPNQPQHFGDGTRLSIL.

The chain is built from TRBV29-1 and TRBJ1-1; tentatively, D is TRBD1 (6 bases). V was shortened by 7 bases and J by 4 bases, with 16 bases between the two germline ends. Germline lookup yields CDR1 SQVTM and CDR2 ANQGSEA. This CDR3 is 13 amino acids long. CDR3: CSAHQGLVTEAFF. Written as DNA, the CDR3 is TGCAGCGCCCACCAGGGGTTGGTCACTGAAGCTTTCTTT.

This clone was found once. This chain connects TRBV6-1 to TRBJ2-1; TRBD2 matches at 13 bases. CDR1 is MNHNS and CDR2 is SASEGT in the germline V gene. This CDR3 contains 17 residues. After removal of 1 base from V and 10 bases from J, the junction contained 10 bases not matched to a gene. CDR3 sequence: CASSEVLTSGRAQEQFF. CDR3 bases: TGTGCCAGCAGTGAAGTCCTAACTAGCGGGAGGGCCCAGGAGCAGTTCTTC.

V is TRBV6-1 and J is TRBJ2-2; 7 bases line up with TRBD2. The CDR3 is made up of 15 amino acids. In germline, CDR1 is MNHNS, CDR2 SASEGT. V was clipped by 7 bases and J by 3 bases; unmatched bases: 8. CDR3 sequence: CASKGRERDTGELFF. As DNA, the CDR3 is TGTGCCAGCAAGGGGCGGGAGAGGGACACCGGGGAGCTGTTTTTT.

The CDR3 nucleotides are TGTGCCAGCAGTGATGTAACAGGGGCCCGAACCTATTTT. Amino acid sequence: CASSDVTGARTYF. The chain carries TRBV6-4 and TRBJ2-3; 7 nucleotides line up with TRBD1. The germline CDR1 and CDR2 sequences are MRHNA and SNTAGT. CDR3 length equals 13 residues. With 3 bases clipped from V and 15 bases from J, the junction kept 12 bases outside the gene matches.

The V and J genes are TRBV19 and TRBJ2-3; D might be TRBD1 (5 bases). The V gene's germline CDR1 is LNHDA and CDR2 SQIVND (reference sequence). V gave up 4 bases and J gave up 0 bases, with 8 bases separating them. The CDR3 sequence is 14 residues long. CDR3 loop: CASSRTSSTDTQYF. DNA for the CDR3: TGTGCCAGTAGTAGGACATCTAGCACAGATACGCAGTATTTT.

This chain uses TRBV19 with TRBJ1-5, with TRBD1 identical over 9 bases. Trimming at V came to 3 bases and at J to 4 bases, leaving 10 bases not matched to a gene. CDR1 and CDR2 (germline): LNHDA, SQIVND (reference sequence). The CDR3 has 17 amino acids. CDR3 region: CASSIEGQGWRNQPQHF. CDR3 nucleotides: TGTGCCAGTAGTATTGAGGGACAGGGCTGGCGGAATCAGCCCCAGCATTTT. The full variable domain, its missing parts supplied by reference TRBV19 and TRBJ1-5, is DGGITQSPKYLFRKEGQNVTLSCEQNLNHDAMYWYRQDPGQGLRLIYYSQIVNDFQKGDIAEGYSVSREKKESFPLTVTSAQKNPTAFYLCASSIEGQGWRNQPQHFGDGTRLSIL.

The chain links TRBV10-2 to TRBJ2-7; D may be TRBD2 (5 bases). The CDR3 runs to 13 residues. Germline values: CDR1 WSHSY, CDR2 SAAADI. The V gene lost 8 bases and the J gene lost 0 bases, with 11 bases spanning the gap. The CDR3 sequence is CASWTGSSYEQYF. The CDR3 coding sequence is TGCGCCAGCTGGACTGGGAGCTCCTACGAGCAGTACTTC.

The chain recombines TRBV7-7 with TRBJ2-5, with D tentatively TRBD2 (6 bases). This CDR3 comprises 16 residues. The V and J ends lost 5 bases and 0 bases respectively, with 16 bases between them. In germline, CDR1 is SSHAT, CDR2 FNYEAQ (reference sequence). CDR3 sequence reads: CASSPRDFGYQETQYF. The CDR3 DNA reads TGTGCCAGCAGCCCCAGGGACTTCGGTTACCAAGAGACCCAGTACTTC. The full variable domain, with the rest looked up from reference TRBV7-7 and TRBJ2-5, is GAGVSQSPRYKVTKRGQDVTLRCDPISSHATLYWYQQALGQGPEFLTYFNYEAQPDKSGLPSDRFSAERPEGSISTLTIQRTEQRDSAMYRCASSPRDFGYQETQYFGPGTRLLVL.

The J gene is TRBJ1-2, the V gene TRBV5-8; D is unclear. The CDR3 has 16 amino acids. Germline V gene sequence: CDR1 SGHTS, CDR2 YDEGEE. Trimming stripped 0 bases from V and 8 bases from J, with 20 bases between. CDR3 in DNA: TGTGCCAGCAGCTTGGTTCCGGAGAACCCCAATCGGGGCTACACCTTC. This translates into CASSLVPENPNRGYTF. Complete variable domain (other parts from reference TRBV5-8 and TRBJ1-2): EAGVTQSPTHLIKTRGQQATLRCSPISGHTSVYWYQQALGLGLQFLLWYDEGEERNRGNFPPRFSGRQFPNYSSELNVNALELEDSALYLCASSLVPENPNRGYTFGSGTRLTVV.

This clone was recorded only once. This rearrangement joins TRBV19 to TRBJ1-1; possibly TRBD1 for D (6 bases). V dropped 5 bases and J dropped 0 bases, with 19 bases sitting between them. CDR1 LNHDA and CDR2 SQIVND come from the germline V gene (reference sequence). The CDR3 contains 17 residues. CDR3 sequence: CASSAGRGARMNTEAFF. The CDR3 bases are TGTGCCAGTAGTGCGGGGCGGGGGGCAAGAATGAACACTGAAGCTTTCTTT.